This TCR beta chain came from a study of CD4+ T cells in melanoma. Notes on this clone: Its antigen is currently unknown.

Data came from immunoSEQ multiplex PCR; TCRdb stores just in-frame clones and leaves some out. The sample contains around 50,000 clones, 75% to 90% of which appear only once. Study outcomes and limitations: CD8+ T cell, macrophage and B cell function reportedly correlated with neoantigen-specific CD4+ T cells. Reportedly, melanoma neoantigen-specific CD4+ T cells showed varied differentiation states.

The V end lost 8 bases, the J end lost 5 bases, and 9 bases lay between the germline ends. Germline V gives CDR1 SEHNR, CDR2 FQNEAQ (reference sequence). The CDR3 runs to 12 residues. The receptor was derived from a human donor with melanoma. Sequenced: peripheral blood. This chain joins TRBV7-9 and TRBJ2-2; a weak D match, TRBD2 (5 bases). The CDR3 nucleotides read TGTGCCAGCGGCGGGTTGACCGGGGAGCTGTTTTTT. Protein sequence: CASGGLTGELFF.